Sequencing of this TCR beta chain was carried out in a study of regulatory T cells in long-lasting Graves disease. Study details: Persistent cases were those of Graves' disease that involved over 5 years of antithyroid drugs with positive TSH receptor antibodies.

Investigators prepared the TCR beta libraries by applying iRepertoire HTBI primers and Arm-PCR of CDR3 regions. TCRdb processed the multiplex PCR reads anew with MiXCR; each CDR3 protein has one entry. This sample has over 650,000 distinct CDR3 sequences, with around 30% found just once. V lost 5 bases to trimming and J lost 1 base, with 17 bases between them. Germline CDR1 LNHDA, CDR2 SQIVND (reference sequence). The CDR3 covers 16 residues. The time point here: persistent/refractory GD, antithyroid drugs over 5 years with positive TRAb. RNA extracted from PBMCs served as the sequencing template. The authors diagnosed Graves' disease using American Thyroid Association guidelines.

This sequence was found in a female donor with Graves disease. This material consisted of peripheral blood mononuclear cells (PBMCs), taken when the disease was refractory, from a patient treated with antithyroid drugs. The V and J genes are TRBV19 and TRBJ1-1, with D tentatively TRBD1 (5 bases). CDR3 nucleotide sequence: TGTGCCAGTAGTGTAACCTTCTCAGGGCAGAACACTGAAGCTTTCTTT. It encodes CASSVTFSGQNTEAFF. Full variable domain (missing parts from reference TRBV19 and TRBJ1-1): DGGITQSPKYLFRKEGQNVTLSCEQNLNHDAMYWYRQDPGQGLRLIYYSQIVNDFQKGDIAEGYSVSREKKESFPLTVTSAQKNPTAFYLCASSVTFSGQNTEAFFGQGTRLTVV.